Below, 11 T cell receptor beta chains from the same sample are listed, as sequenced in a study of blood T cells in healthy people across ages. PCR was performed a second time for roughly 7 to 11 cycles using a sample-barcoded 5' primer and a J-beta primer mix. TCRdb independently ran MiXCR on the 5' RACE reads; one entry per CDR3 protein. The data show around 600,000 distinct CDR3 sequences, with under 55% seen just once and 20% to 25% held by the top ten. Sequenced sample: blood. The receptors shown here come from an elderly man in good health.

On this clonotype itself: Its ends do not fully match the called genes, so a read error is possible. This sequence joins TRBV6-6 and TRBJ1-5; D possibly corresponds to TRBD1 (5 bases). The CDR3 is 13 residues long. The germline V gene encodes CDR1 MNHNY and CDR2 SVGAGI (reference sequence). The CDR3 protein is CAGREDSNQPQHF. In DNA, the CDR3 is TGTGCCGGCAGGGAGGATAGCAATCAGCCCCAGCATTTT.

As regards this clonotype: At one boundary the junction diverges from the germline segment, which might be a read error. V and J are TRBV28 and TRBJ2-3; D gene ambiguous. The CDR3 loop spans 14 amino acids. Germline CDR1 MDHEN, CDR2 SYDVKM. In DNA form, the CDR3 reads TGTGCCGGCAGTGTCGTGTCCGGCACAGATACGCAGTATTTT. It translates to CAGSVVSGTDTQYF.

The rearrangement uses TRBV7-2 and TRBJ1-1, with a weak D call TRBD1 (6 bases). The CDR3 loop spans 17 amino acids. V lost 1 base and J 5 bases, leaving 20 bases between the germline ends. Germline V CDR1 and CDR2: SGHTA, FQGNSA. CDR3 loop: CASSLGGGQGRRTEAFF. Written as DNA, the CDR3 is TGTGCCAGCAGCTTAGGGGGGGGGCAGGGTCGTAGGACTGAAGCTTTCTTT. The whole variable domain, filled in from reference TRBV7-2 and TRBJ1-1, reads GAGVSQSPSNKVTEKGKDVELRCDPISGHTALYWYRQSLGQGLEFLIYFQGNSAPDKSGLPSDRFSAERTGGSVSTLTIQRTQQEDSAVYLCASSLGGGQGRRTEAFFGQGTRLTVV.

The chain uses TRBV18 and TRBJ2-5, with D perhaps matching TRBD1 (6 bases). From germline, CDR1 is KGHSH and CDR2 LQKENI. This CDR3 contains 14 residues. The V end was cut by 5 bases, the J end by 4 bases, with 14 bases between. CDR3 loop: CASSSLDRRETQYF. CDR3 in DNA: TGTGCCAGCTCATCTTTGGACAGAAGAGAGACCCAGTACTTC.

This chain uses TRBV20-1 with TRBJ2-3; 9 positions match TRBD1. This CDR3 has 14 amino acids. Per germline, CDR1 DFQATT and CDR2 SNEGSKA (reference sequence). The V segment lost 0 bases and the J segment 4 bases; nucleotides outside the gene matches: 2. CDR3 protein: CSAREGQGPDTQYF. The CDR3 nucleotides read TGCAGTGCTAGAGAGGGACAGGGACCAGATACGCAGTATTTT.

This clonotype was recorded a few times. The chain combines TRBV20-1 with TRBJ2-7; TRBD1 aligns across 8 bases. Germline CDR1 is DFQATT and CDR2 is SNEGSKA (reference sequence). J lost 3 bases, V lost 6 bases, and 10 bases had no gene match. CDR3 size: 14 residues. For the CDR3, the DNA is TGCAGTGCACGATCCGGGACAGGTGACTACGAGCAGTACTTC. Its translation: CSARSGTGDYEQYF.

A word on this clonotype: This may stem from a read error, because a much larger clone lies one nucleotide away. CDR3 protein: CSAAPRELGYYGYSF. CDR3 in DNA: TGCAGCGCGGCCCCCAGGGAACTTGGTTACTATGGCTACTCCTTC. V and J are TRBV29-1 and TRBJ1-2; tentative D call: TRBD1 (5 bases). Germline V gene data show CDR1 as SQVTM and CDR2 as ANQGSEA. The CDR3 runs 15 residues.

The gene calls are TRBV2 and TRBJ2-7; D gene ambiguous. This CDR3 comprises 12 residues. Trimming stripped 6 bases from V and 3 bases from J, with 9 bases between. Germline lookup yields CDR1 SNHLY and CDR2 FYNNEI. CDR3 amino acids: CASRPANYEQYF. In DNA form, the CDR3 reads TGTGCCAGCAGGCCCGCTAACTACGAGCAGTACTTC.

The V and J genes are TRBV20-1 and TRBJ2-1; 10 bases align to TRBD2. V was clipped by 6 bases and J by 6 bases; unmatched bases: 8. This CDR3 region has 14 residues. Germline values: CDR1 DFQATT, CDR2 SNEGSKA (reference sequence). The CDR3 bases are TGCAGTGCGTTACTAGCGGGACCGACCAATGAGCAGTTCTTC. This translates into CSALLAGPTNEQFF.

The gene calls are TRBV2 and TRBJ2-1; 8 bases agree with TRBD1. The trim removed 3 bases at V and 4 bases at J, leaving 5 bases unmatched. Germline CDR1 and CDR2: SNHLY and FYNNEI. The CDR3 totals 15 residues. CDR3 DNA: TGTGCCAGCAGTGAGGCCGGGACAGGTTACAATGAGCAGTTCTTC. This sequence encodes CASSEAGTGYNEQFF.

This chain's CDR3 is CASSLDRVVGEQFF. Written as DNA, the CDR3 is TGTGCCAGCAGCTTAGACAGGGTCGTGGGTGAGCAGTTCTTC. V gene TRBV11-2 combines with J gene TRBJ2-1; perhaps TRBD1 as D (5 bases). Germline V gene data show CDR1 as SGHAT and CDR2 as FQNNGV. The germline V and J ends were trimmed by 0 bases and 9 bases, with 12 bases remaining between them. The CDR3 consists of 14 residues.